This passage covers 14 T cell receptor beta chains from one sample sequenced in a study of T cells after yellow fever vaccination (dated by TCRdb to between 2017 and 2020). The treatment or condition label for this specimen denotes: live attenuated yellow fever vaccine strain. Libraries came from 5' RACE. Sequenced on an Illumina HiSeq 2500. TCRdb took the public reads, trimmed them with fastp at Q25, ran MiXCR for clone calling and kept in-frame beta chains. Rows with a matching CDR3 protein are joined into one entry that keeps the most common DNA and genes. The sample contains 25,000 to 35,000 distinct CDR3 sequences, more than 5% of them found a single time. The ten largest make up roughly 39% of the sample. This specimen was CD8+ T cells sorted from PBMCs, taken 10 days after the yellow fever booster vaccination. These receptors were obtained from a man between 25 and 39 years old who received the YFV17D yellow fever vaccine.

In this sample, this clonotype turned up many times. The rearrangement links TRBV7-9 to TRBJ2-1; D might be TRBD2 (5 bases). The V end lost 8 bases, the J end lost 2 bases, and 16 bases lay between the germline ends. Germline values: CDR1 SEHNR, CDR2 FQNEAQ (reference sequence). This CDR3 contains 15 residues. CDR3 sequence: CASSSPGITYNEQFF. The CDR3 region has the DNA TGTGCCAGCTCCTCCCCGGGAATCACCTACAATGAGCAGTTCTTC.

This clonotype was seen ten or more times. V and J are TRBV29-1 and TRBJ2-7, with 14 positions matching TRBD2. The V segment lost 3 bases and the J segment 9 bases; nucleotides outside the gene matches: 7. CDR3 length: 14 residues. Germline V gene sequence: CDR1 SQVTM, CDR2 ANQGSEA. CDR3 nucleotides: TGCAGCGTTGAGAAGGGACTAGCGGGAGAGGGGCAGTACTTC. It is translated as CSVEKGLAGEGQYF.

In its sample, this clonotype was seen many times. The V call is TRBV11-1, the J call TRBJ2-1; TRBD2 matches at 13 bases. The CDR3 has 19 residues. Germline trimming cut 5 bases from V and 1 base from J; bases unmatched to any gene: 11. From germline, CDR1 is SGHAT and CDR2 FQDESV (reference sequence). The CDR3 reads CASSPKTSGRSISYNEQFF. The CDR3 region has the DNA TGTGCCAGCAGCCCAAAGACTAGCGGGAGGTCCATATCCTACAATGAGCAGTTCTTC.

This clonotype was detected ten times or more. V usage is TRBV6-6 and J usage is TRBJ2-3, with D possibly being TRBD2 (5 bases). The germline V gene encodes CDR1 MNHNY and CDR2 SVGAGI (reference sequence). V was trimmed by 4 bases and J by 4 bases, leaving 9 bases between them. This CDR3 comprises 13 residues. The CDR3 DNA reads TGTGCCAGCAGTTGGACTGAGCCAGATACGCAGTATTTT. Protein product: CASSWTEPDTQYF.

The table lists this clonotype with many counts. The CDR3: CSARDEGTEAFF. In nucleotides, the CDR3 is TGCAGTGCTAGAGATGAAGGCACTGAAGCTTTCTTT. This chain links TRBV20-1 with TRBJ1-1; D remains unclear. The length of the CDR3 is 12 residues. Germline CDR1 is DFQATT and CDR2 is SNEGSKA (reference sequence). V was trimmed by 0 bases and J by 4 bases, leaving 6 bases between them.

This clonotype has a count of ten or more. The chain recombines TRBV6-5 with TRBJ1-1; the D gene is possibly TRBD1 (6 bases). The CDR3 is made up of 11 amino acids. Germline V lookup: CDR1 MNHEY, CDR2 SVGAGI. V lost 11 bases to trimming and J lost 10 bases, with 17 bases between them. The CDR3 nucleotides are TGTGCCGTCGCGGGGGGGGCGGGAGCTTTCTTT. Translation gives CAVAGGAGAFF.

This clonotype was recorded at least ten times. V is TRBV7-9 and J is TRBJ2-7, with D unresolved. The CDR3 has 12 residues. Germline CDR1 reads SEHNR; CDR2 reads FQNEAQ (reference sequence). V was clipped by 1 base and J by 6 bases, with 7 bases between them. The CDR3 coding sequence is TGTGCCAGCAGCTTAGTTCTAGTCGAGCAGTACTTC. Translating it yields CASSLVLVEQYF.

This clonotype has a handful of counts. The chain has TRBV5-4 and TRBJ2-7; 7 positions match TRBD2. CDR1 and CDR2 (germline): SGHNT, YYREEE (reference sequence). This CDR3 contains 13 residues. J was trimmed by 4 bases and V by 4 bases; bases with no gene match: 5. The CDR3 nucleotides read TGTGCCAGCAGCGCCGGGACTACTTACGAGCAGTACTTC. It is translated as CASSAGTTYEQYF.

This clonotype came up many times. The V and J genes are TRBV7-9 and TRBJ2-1, with 8 bases aligning to TRBD1. Germline V lookup: CDR1 SEHNR, CDR2 FQNEAQ (reference sequence). The CDR3 has 16 amino acids. The V gene end was trimmed by 5 bases and the J gene end by 0 bases; junction bases not matched to a gene: 6. CDR3: CASSPGTGSSYNEQFF. The CDR3 bases are TGTGCCAGCAGCCCCGGGACAGGCAGCTCCTACAATGAGCAGTTCTTC.

The chain is built from TRBV4-1 and TRBJ2-7; D unclear. Germline loops: CDR1 MGHRA, CDR2 YSYEKL. CDR3 length: 12 amino acids. V was clipped by 8 bases and J by 3 bases, with 11 bases between them. CDR3 sequence: CASQGLHYEQYF. The DNA for the CDR3 is TGCGCCAGCCAAGGCCTCCACTACGAGCAGTACTTC.

Many counts were recorded for this clonotype. CDR3 sequence (DNA): TGCGCCAGCAGTCAAACGGGACAGTGGTCAGAGACCCAGTACTTC. Translation gives CASSQTGQWSETQYF. The chain carries TRBV23-1 and TRBJ2-5; TRBD1 matches 7 bases. TRBV23-1 is flagged as an ORF with uncertain function. This CDR3 spans 15 amino acids. Unmatched junction bases numbered 7, after V lost 2 bases and J lost 4 bases.

This clonotype appeared many times. The chain recombines TRBV7-6 with TRBJ2-2; the match to TRBD2 covers 11 bases. The CDR3 is made up of 15 amino acids. The germline V gene has CDR1 SGHVS and CDR2 FNYEAQ. V lost 5 bases, J lost 10 bases, and 9 bases stayed unmatched. The CDR3 DNA is TGTGCCAGCAGCCCGGGGACTAGCGGAGTTGCGGAGCTGTTTTTT. This codes for CASSPGTSGVAELFF.

The sample holds a few counts of this clonotype. The J gene is TRBJ2-3, the V gene TRBV7-2; D perhaps matches TRBD2 (6 bases). CDR1 and CDR2 from the germline V gene are SGHTA and FQGNSA. The CDR3 is 15 amino acids. V lost 5 bases and J 0 bases, leaving 12 bases between the germline ends. CDR3 bases: TGTGCCAGCAGCCGCCGGGAGACGAGCACAGATACGCAGTATTTT. Its protein is CASSRRETSTDTQYF.

This clonotype showed up many times. The gene calls are TRBV28 and TRBJ2-7; TRBD2 aligns across 14 bases. There are 18 residues in the CDR3. V trimming: 6 bases; J trimming: 6 bases; junction bases outside the gene matches: 16. CDR1 and CDR2 from the germline V gene are MDHEN and SYDVKM. The CDR3 nucleotides read TGTGCCAGCAGCCAAACCGCCGGGACTAGCGGGAGTCTTGGCGAGCAGTACTTC. The encoded protein is CASSQTAGTSGSLGEQYF. Together with reference TRBV28 and TRBJ2-7, the CDR3 gives the full variable domain: DVKVTQSSRYLVKRTGEKVFLECVQDMDHENMFWYRQDPGLGLRLIYFSYDVKMKEKGDIPEGYSVSREKKERFSLILESASTNQTSMYLCASSQTAGTSGSLGEQYFGPGTRLTVT.